The next 18 T cell receptor beta chains were all read from a single sample in a study of kidney transplant recipient with SARS-CoV-2 infection. TCRdb processed the reads anew with MiXCR; each CDR3 protein has one entry. The sample records approximately 240,000 distinct CDR3 sequences, about 28% being singletons. Material: a blood sample, obtained at baseline and on roughly day 110 from a kidney transplant recipient. Source of these receptors: a male patient in his thirties who had COVID-19 and was a kidney transplant recipient. Some T cells here may be from the graft donor.

V gene TRBV5-5 combines with J gene TRBJ2-5, with D perhaps matching TRBD1 (6 bases). The CDR3 totals 14 residues. Between the trimmed V and J ends, which lost 7 bases and 5 bases, there was a span of 18 bases. CDR1 is SGHKS, CDR2 YYEKEE, per germline (reference sequence). Here the CDR3 reads CASGRIGGRETQYF. The CDR3 region has the DNA TGTGCCAGCGGCAGGATAGGGGGAAGGGAGACCCAGTACTTC.

This clonotype has a count of ten or more. The chain is built from TRBV5-1 and TRBJ1-4, with D possibly matching TRBD1 (6 bases). CDR1 and CDR2 from the germline V gene are SGHRS and YFSETQ. The CDR3 consists of 14 residues. V dropped 2 bases and J dropped 7 bases, with 12 bases sitting between them. This CDR3 is CASSLSGEGEKLFF. CDR3 in DNA: TGCGCCAGCAGCTTATCAGGGGAGGGTGAAAAACTGTTTTTT.

Ten or more counts support this clonotype. The gene calls are TRBV27 and TRBJ2-7; possibly TRBD1 for D (5 bases). The germline V gene has CDR1 MNHEY and CDR2 SMNVEV (reference sequence). V lost 0 bases and J lost 0, with 12 bases in between. This CDR3 contains 16 residues. CDR3 in DNA: TGTGCCAGCAGTTTATCGGGCCAGGGTCCCTCCTACGAGCAGTACTTC. It is translated as CASSLSGQGPSYEQYF.

On this clonotype: This may be a read error, as it is one base from a much larger clone. This chain links TRBV5-1 with TRBJ2-7; D possibly uses TRBD1 or TRBD2 (5 bases each). This CDR3 is 14 amino acids long. Germline CDR1 reads SGHRS; CDR2 reads YFSETQ. The CDR3 loop is CASSLDGDPYERYF. The CDR3 nucleotides are TGCGCCAGCAGCCTGGACGGGGACCCCTACGAGCGGTACTTC.

A word on this clonotype: A read error may be the cause here, since a much bigger clone is one base away. This sequence joins TRBV5-4 and TRBJ1-2; D is perhaps TRBD1 (5 bases). Germline V gene sequence: CDR1 SGHNT, CDR2 YYREEE (reference sequence). The CDR3 runs 15 residues. CDR3 coding DNA: TGTGCCAGCAACTTGGCACCAGGGAGGGACTATGGCTACACCTTC. Its protein product is CASNLAPGRDYGYTF.

This clonotype was seen repeatedly, ten times or more. The rearrangement joins TRBV11-1 to TRBJ1-2, with D unresolved. The germline gives CDR1 SGHAT, CDR2 FQDESV (reference sequence). V lost 5 bases and J 4 bases, leaving 23 bases between the germline ends. There are 17 residues in the CDR3. Here the CDR3 DNA reads TGTGCCAGCAGCATGGTCGCTAAGGCTGGAAAGACCTATGGCTACACCTTC. It is translated as CASSMVAKAGKTYGYTF.

Notes on this clonotype: A much more abundant neighbour one base away suggests this may be a read error. The chain couples TRBV4-3 to TRBJ2-5, with D possibly matching TRBD1 (6 bases). The CDR3 length is 15 residues. Germline loops: CDR1 LGHNA, CDR2 YSLEER. The CDR3 loop reads CASSQDLTGSETQCF. CDR3 nucleotides: TGCGCCAGCAGCCAAGATCTTACAGGGTCAGAGACCCAGTGCTTC.

This clonotype was detected ten times or more. The rearrangement links TRBV7-2 to TRBJ1-1; D is possibly TRBD1 (6 bases). The V and J ends lost 2 bases and 2 bases respectively, with 12 bases between them. The germline CDR1 and CDR2 sequences are SGHTA and FQGNSA. This CDR3 spans 15 amino acids. The CDR3 protein is CASSLRTAFNTEAFF. The CDR3 DNA reads TGTGCCAGCAGCTTAAGGACAGCCTTCAACACTGAAGCTTTCTTT.

Comment on this clonotype: This may be a read error: a much more frequent sequence differs by one nucleotide. The conserved phenylalanine or tryptophan normally closing the CDR3 is absent here, so this likely arose from a read error. The rearrangement links TRBV10-3 to TRBJ2-1, with D possibly TRBD2 on 5 matching bases. Near its end, the DNA agrees better with TRBJ2-7, so the J call may be wrong. The germline V gene has CDR1 ENHRY and CDR2 SYGVKD. CDR3 size: 11 residues. CDR3 nucleotide sequence: TGTGCCTCCCAAGCTTCGGGGGAGCAGTACCTC. Translated: CASQASGEQYL.

The V and J genes are TRBV5-1 and TRBJ2-5; either TRBD1 or TRBD2 may fit D (5 bases each). Germline loops: CDR1 SGHRS, CDR2 YFSETQ. The CDR3 spans 15 residues. The V gene lost 6 bases and the J gene lost 0 bases, with 15 bases spanning the gap. CDR3 amino acids: CASTSRRGDQETQYF. The CDR3 nucleotides read TGCGCCAGCACCTCCCGACGGGGCGACCAAGAGACCCAGTACTTC.

Ten or more counts support this clonotype. The chain joins TRBV27 to TRBJ1-2, with D perhaps matching TRBD1 (5 bases). The CDR3 sequence is 16 residues long. CDR1 MNHEY and CDR2 SMNVEV come from the germline V gene (reference sequence). V was clipped by 5 bases and J by 4 bases, with 20 bases between them. As DNA, the CDR3 is TGTGCCAGCAGTCCTAAATCGGGACGGATTTTCTATGGCTACACCTTC. Its translation: CASSPKSGRIFYGYTF.

With regard to this clonotype: With a much larger clone just one base away, this may be a read error. V gene TRBV7-2 combines with J gene TRBJ1-4, with TRBD1 matching 7 bases. CDR3 length equals 14 residues. Germline CDR1 and CDR2: SGHTA and FQGNSA. Trimming at V came to 8 bases and at J to 4 bases, leaving 7 bases not matched to a gene. CDR3 region: CASGSTGLNEKLFF. In nucleotides, the CDR3 is TGTGCCAGCGGCTCGACAGGGCTTAATGAAAAACTGTTTTTT.

Of note for this clonotype: A much larger clone differs by one base, so this may be a read error. This chain links TRBV3-1 with TRBJ1-2; unclear D gene. Germline loops: CDR1 LGHDT, CDR2 YNNKEL (reference sequence). The V gene lost 5 bases and the J gene lost 4 bases, with 23 bases spanning the gap. This CDR3 has 17 amino acids. CDR3 DNA sequence: TGTGCCAGCAGCGTGTTAATCAGCCTTCGAAAGACCTATGGCTACACCTTC. Translation gives CASSVLISLRKTYGYTF.

Concerning this clonotype: A much bigger clone sits one base away, suggesting this may be a read error. V gene TRBV19 combines with J gene TRBJ1-2; no reliable D call. Germline CDR1 and CDR2: LNHDA and SQIVND (reference sequence). V dropped 5 bases and J dropped 3 bases, with 19 bases sitting between them. The CDR3 covers 16 residues. DNA for the CDR3: TGTGCCAGTAGTTTGAGAGCGGGCGAACCTCACTATGGCTACACCTTC. Translating gives CASSLRAGEPHYGYTF. Together with reference TRBV19 and TRBJ1-2, the CDR3 gives the full variable domain: DGGITQSPKYLFRKEGQNVTLSCEQNLNHDAMYWYRQDPGQGLRLIYYSQIVNDFQKGDIAEGYSVSREKKESFPLTVTSAQKNPTAFYLCASSLRAGEPHYGYTFGSGTRLTVV.

The chain joins TRBV7-7 to TRBJ1-2; D unresolved. In germline, CDR1 is SSHAT, CDR2 FNYEAQ (reference sequence). V dropped 4 bases and J dropped 4 bases, with 22 bases sitting between them. CDR3 length: 17 residues. CDR3 coding DNA: TGTGCCAGCAGCTATGCTCGTAAGTGCCGAAAGACCTATGGCTACACCTTC. It is translated as CASSYARKCRKTYGYTF.

This clonotype was seen repeatedly, ten times or more. The chain links TRBV27 to TRBJ2-7; 7 nucleotides align to TRBD1. This CDR3 has 15 amino acids. Germline V gene lookup returns CDR1 MNHEY and CDR2 SMNVEV (reference sequence). V was clipped by 5 bases and J by 0 bases; unmatched bases: 7. This chain's CDR3 is CASSTRTGPSYEQYF. CDR3 DNA: TGTGCCAGCAGTACCCGGACAGGACCCTCCTACGAGCAGTACTTC.

This clonotype was seen repeatedly, ten times or more. The chain couples TRBV12-3 or TRBV12-4 to TRBJ1-1; the D is unclear. The CDR3 is 14 residues long. With 1 base removed from V and 4 bases from J, the gap between germline ends came to 10 bases. CDR3 sequence (DNA): TGTGCCAGCAGTTTAGTTGCCGAAGGCACTGAAGCTTTCTTT. Protein product: CASSLVAEGTEAFF.

A word on this clonotype: This may stem from a read error, because a much larger clone lies one nucleotide away. The gene calls are TRBV7-2 and TRBJ2-1, with D maybe TRBD2 (5 bases). The CDR3 totals 15 residues. Germline V lookup: CDR1 SGHTA, CDR2 FQGNSA. This CDR3 reads CVSSLLERVDNEQFF. DNA for the CDR3: TGTGTCAGCAGCTTACTAGAAAGGGTCGACAATGAGCAGTTCTTC. Drawing the rest from reference TRBV7-2 and TRBJ2-1, the complete variable domain is GAGVSQSPSNKVTEKGKDVELRCDPISGHTALYWYRQSLGQGLEFLIYFQGNSAPDKSGLPSDRFSAERTGGSVSTLTIQRTQQEDSAVYLCVSSLLERVDNEQFFGPGTRLTVL.